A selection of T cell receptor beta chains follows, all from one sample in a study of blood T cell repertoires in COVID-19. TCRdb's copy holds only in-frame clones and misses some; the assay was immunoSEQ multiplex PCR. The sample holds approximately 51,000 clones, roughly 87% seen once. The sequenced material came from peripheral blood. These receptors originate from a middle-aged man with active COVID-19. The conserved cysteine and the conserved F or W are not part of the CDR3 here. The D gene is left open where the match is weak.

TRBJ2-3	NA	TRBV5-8	ARGAILRTDTQY
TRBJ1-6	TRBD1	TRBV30	AWTGGSYNSPLH
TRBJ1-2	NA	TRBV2	ASSERSYGYT
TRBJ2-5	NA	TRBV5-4	ASSSKAGGYQETQY
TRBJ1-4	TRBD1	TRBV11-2	ASTLGTGFEKLF
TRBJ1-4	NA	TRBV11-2	ASSLGQGGEKLF
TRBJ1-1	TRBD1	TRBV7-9	ASSLDVGQTEAF
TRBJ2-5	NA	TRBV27	ASSTRGETQY
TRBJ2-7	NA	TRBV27	ASSLTSNYEQY
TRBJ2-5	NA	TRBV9	ASSPGRGQETQY
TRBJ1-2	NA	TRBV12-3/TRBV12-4	ASTQGARGYT
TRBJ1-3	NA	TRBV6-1	ASSERASWAYSGNTIY
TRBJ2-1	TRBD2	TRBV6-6	ASTPAGVGYNEQF
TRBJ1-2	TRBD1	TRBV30	AWRAQGAGGYT
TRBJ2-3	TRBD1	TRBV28	ASRDSSTDTQY
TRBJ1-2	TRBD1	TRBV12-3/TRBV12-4	ASSPPGTGLT
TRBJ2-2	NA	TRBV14	ASSHLLTGELF